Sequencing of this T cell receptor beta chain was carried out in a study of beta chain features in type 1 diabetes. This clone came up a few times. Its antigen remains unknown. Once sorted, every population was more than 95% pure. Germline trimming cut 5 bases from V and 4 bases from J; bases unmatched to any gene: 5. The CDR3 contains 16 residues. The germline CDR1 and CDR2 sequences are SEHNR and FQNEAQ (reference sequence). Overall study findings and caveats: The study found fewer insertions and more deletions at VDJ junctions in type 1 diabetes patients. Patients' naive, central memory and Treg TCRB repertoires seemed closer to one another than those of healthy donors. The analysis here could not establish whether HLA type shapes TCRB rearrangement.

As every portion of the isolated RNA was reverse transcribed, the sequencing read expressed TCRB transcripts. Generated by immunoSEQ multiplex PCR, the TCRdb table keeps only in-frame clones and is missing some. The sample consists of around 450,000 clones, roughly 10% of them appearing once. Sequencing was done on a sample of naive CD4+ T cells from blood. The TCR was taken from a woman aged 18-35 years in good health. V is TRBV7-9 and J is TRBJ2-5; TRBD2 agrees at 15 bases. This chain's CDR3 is CASSPGLAGGPETQYF. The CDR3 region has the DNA TGTGCCAGCAGCCCAGGACTAGCGGGGGGGCCAGAGACCCAGTACTTC.